The table lists the clone carrying this T cell receptor (beta chain) with a few counts. The sample holds other DNA sequences that translate to the same CDR3. The sample is drawn from a study of cytomegalovirus exposure and HLA in healthy donors. 60 Vbeta and 13 Jbeta primers were used in PCR. Produced via immunoSEQ multiplex PCR; TCRdb's table is partial and in-frame only. The sample lists 75,000 to 90,000 clones, 65% to 85% occurring once. V was shortened by 0 bases and J by 1 base, with 11 bases between the two germline ends. Germline V CDR1 and CDR2: SGDLS, YYNGEE. The CDR3 sequence is 15 residues long.

The chain carries TRBV9 and TRBJ2-7, with D possibly matching TRBD1 (6 bases). The receptor was derived from a man aged 50 to 59 in good health and CMV-seronegative. Sample: PBMCs. CDR3 in amino acids: CASSVGQGISYEQYF. CDR3 nucleotides: TGTGCCAGCAGCGTAGGCCAGGGGATTTCCTACGAGCAGTACTTC.